The 28 T cell receptor beta chains presented below share a single source sample, sequenced in a study of regulatory T cells in long-lasting Graves disease. Time point reported: newly diagnosed GD, antithyroid drugs for less than 3 months. Preparation of the TCR library used RNA extracted from PBMCs. Arm-PCR of CDR3 regions and iRepertoire HTBI primers were used to build TCR beta libraries. TCRdb passed the multiplex PCR reads through MiXCR, listing each CDR3 protein once. The sample lists 350,000 to 550,000 distinct CDR3 sequences, approximately 15% occurring once. This sample was also put to use in a study of T cells in Graves' hyperthyroidism and ophthalmopathy.

The specimen was peripheral blood mononuclear cells (PBMCs), collected at new diagnosis, from a patient treated with antithyroid drugs. The receptors come from a woman aged 25 to 39 with Graves disease.

Ten or more counts support this clonotype. The rearrangement links TRBV7-9 to TRBJ2-3; 7 nucleotides agree with TRBD2. This CDR3 comprises 15 residues. Germline V gene sequence: CDR1 SEHNR, CDR2 FQNEAQ (reference sequence). With 2 bases clipped from V and 2 bases from J, the junction kept 4 bases outside the gene matches. This chain's CDR3 is CASSLSGDFTDTQYF. The CDR3 region has the DNA TGTGCCAGCAGCTTAAGCGGGGACTTCACAGATACGCAGTATTTT.

This clonotype was picked up many times. The rearrangement links TRBV28 to TRBJ2-2; 12 nucleotides line up with TRBD2. The CDR3 length is 16 residues. The V gene's germline CDR1 is MDHEN and CDR2 SYDVKM. Losses at the gene ends were 6 bases for V and 6 bases for J; bases not matched to a gene: 8. CDR3 nucleotides: TGTGCCAGCAGCCGACTAGCGGGAGAAGTGGCCGGGGAGCTGTTTTTT. Translated: CASSRLAGEVAGELFF.

This clonotype was picked up a small number of times. This chain uses TRBV6-2 or TRBV6-3 with TRBJ2-3; tentatively, D is TRBD1 or TRBD2 (5 bases each). Germline V gene data show CDR1 as MNHEY and CDR2 as SVGEGT. Trimming took off 5 bases at V and 3 bases at J, with 15 bases between the two ends. This CDR3 is 15 amino acids long. CDR3 coding DNA: TGTGCCAGCAGTGAAGTCGGGGACGGGACAGATACGCAGTATTTT. The encoded protein is CASSEVGDGTDTQYF.

This chain uses TRBV20-1 with TRBJ2-1, with 7 bases that match TRBD2. The J segment lost 3 bases and the V segment lost 1 base, leaving 6 bases of the junction unmatched. CDR1 is DFQATT, CDR2 SNEGSKA, per germline (reference sequence). The CDR3 has 15 amino acids. The CDR3 DNA reads TGCAGTGCTAGAGTGGCGGGAGTCGGCTACAATGAGCAGTTCTTC. Residues: CSARVAGVGYNEQFF.

The V and J genes are TRBV20-1 and TRBJ2-5, with D unresolved. V was trimmed by 0 bases and J by 6 bases, leaving 14 bases between them. Germline assignment: CDR1 DFQATT and CDR2 SNEGSKA (reference sequence). The CDR3 runs to 14 residues. CDR3 nucleotides: TGCAGTGCTAGAGACAGCCCGCCCGGAAAGACCCAGTACTTC. Its protein is CSARDSPPGKTQYF.

This rearrangement joins TRBV5-4 to TRBJ2-3; 11 bases fit TRBD2. Germline V gene sequence: CDR1 SGHNT, CDR2 YYREEE (reference sequence). After removal of 4 bases from V and 2 bases from J, the junction contained 3 bases not matched to a gene. The CDR3 contains 15 residues. CDR3 protein: CASSGGLAATDTQYF. As DNA, the CDR3 is TGTGCCAGCAGCGGGGGACTAGCGGCCACAGATACGCAGTATTTT.

This clonotype has only a few counts. The chain joins TRBV19 to TRBJ2-2, with D maybe TRBD2 (5 bases). This CDR3 has 15 amino acids. V lost 7 bases and J lost 8, with 20 bases in between. The germline V gene encodes CDR1 LNHDA and CDR2 SQIVND (reference sequence). DNA for the CDR3: TGTGCCAGTACCTTCAAACTGGGAGCTATAGGGGAGCTGTTTTTT. This encodes CASTFKLGAIGELFF.

This clonotype was recorded a few times. V and J are TRBV29-1 and TRBJ1-1; 7 bases are shared with TRBD1. There are 18 residues in the CDR3. Germline loops: CDR1 SQVTM, CDR2 ANQGSEA. V shed 5 bases and J 1 base; nucleotides not matched to a gene: 19. CDR3 residues: CSVPTRLTGKAWNTEAFF. The CDR3 DNA sequence: TGCAGCGTTCCCACCCGCCTGACAGGGAAAGCCTGGAACACTGAAGCTTTCTTT.

This clonotype was seen a few times. A junction end diverges from the germline sequence, so it may reflect a read error. CDR3 protein: CASSQARTQETQYF. The CDR3 nucleotides are TGCGCCAGCAGCCAGGCTCGAACCCAAGAGACCCAGTACTTC. The chain has TRBV11-2 and TRBJ2-5, with D unresolved. Germline V CDR1 and CDR2: SGHAT, FQNNGV. The CDR3 sequence is 14 residues long.

There are many counts of this clonotype. This chain connects TRBV12-3 or TRBV12-4 to TRBJ2-7; D may be TRBD2 (7 bases). The CDR3 extends over 13 amino acids. Trimming took off 8 bases at V and 4 bases at J, with 15 bases between the two ends. CDR3 region: CASSPGRGYEQYF. The CDR3 nucleotides are TGTGCCAGCTCACCGGGGAGGGGGTACGAGCAGTACTTC.

The CDR3 is CASSVEGTGAYEQYF. CDR3 coding DNA: TGTGCCAGCAGCGTAGAAGGGACAGGGGCCTACGAGCAGTACTTC. The V and J genes are TRBV9 and TRBJ2-7; 10 bases are a match to TRBD1. V was clipped by 0 bases and J by 2 bases; unmatched bases: 2. The CDR3 covers 15 residues. Germline CDR1 is SGDLS and CDR2 is YYNGEE.

Of note for this clonotype: A much larger clonotype is one base distant, so this may be a read error. The rearrangement links TRBV7-9 to TRBJ2-2; D might be TRBD2 (5 bases). The V end was cut by 0 bases, the J end by 3 bases, with 8 bases between. Germline V gene sequence: CDR1 SEHNR, CDR2 FQNEAQ (reference sequence). The length of the CDR3 is 15 residues. In DNA form, the CDR3 reads TGTGCCAGCAGCTTAGCGGAAGCGGACACCGGGGAGCTGTTTTTT. Translating gives CASSLAEADTGELFF. Using reference TRBV7-9 and TRBJ2-2 for the parts outside the CDR3, the full variable domain is DTGVSQNPRHKITKRGQNVTFRCDPISEHNRLYWYRQTLGQGPEFLTYFQNEAQLEKSRLLSDRFSAERPKGSFSTLEIQRTEQGDSAMYLCASSLAEADTGELFFGEGSRLTVL.

The chain uses TRBV29-1 and TRBJ2-5; no reliable D call. Germline V gene lookup returns CDR1 SQVTM and CDR2 ANQGSEA. The CDR3 has 11 residues. Trimming pared 5 bases from V and 4 bases from J, leaving 8 bases between. Here the CDR3 reads CSVPSPETQYF. The CDR3, as DNA: TGCAGCGTTCCCTCCCCAGAGACCCAGTACTTC.

This clonotype was detected ten times or more. The V call is TRBV27, the J call TRBJ1-2, with D possibly being TRBD1 (6 bases). Germline loops: CDR1 MNHEY, CDR2 SMNVEV (reference sequence). This CDR3 contains 15 residues. Trimming pared 0 bases from V and 3 bases from J, leaving 11 bases between. The CDR3 nucleotides read TGTGCCAGCAGTTTATCGGGGGCGACTTACTATGGCTACACCTTC. Amino acids: CASSLSGATYYGYTF.

This clonotype was observed many times. The J gene is TRBJ1-2, the V gene TRBV29-1; D perhaps matches TRBD1 (5 bases). Germline CDR1 reads SQVTM; CDR2 reads ANQGSEA. The V gene lost 3 bases and the J gene lost 7 bases, with 12 bases spanning the gap. The CDR3 has 12 amino acids. The CDR3 DNA reads as TGCAGCGTTGATGCAGGGAAGGGTGGCTACACCTTC. It yields the protein CSVDAGKGGYTF.

Many counts were recorded for this clonotype. This chain links TRBV29-1 with TRBJ2-1; perhaps TRBD2 as D (5 bases). V was cut by 2 bases and J by 5 bases, with 10 bases left in between. Germline CDR1 SQVTM, CDR2 ANQGSEA. The length of the CDR3 is 13 residues. The CDR3 bases are TGCAGCGTTGAAACCGGGGAACACAATGAGCAGTTCTTC. Translated: CSVETGEHNEQFF.

This clonotype was found many times. The chain uses TRBV11-3 and TRBJ1-1; D call uncertain. The length of the CDR3 is 12 residues. In germline, CDR1 is SGHNT, CDR2 YENEEA. Trimming took off 3 bases at V and 3 bases at J, with 5 bases between the two ends. As DNA, the CDR3 is TGTGCCAGCAGCTTCCGGGACACTGAAGCTTTCTTT. Amino acid sequence: CASSFRDTEAFF.

The chain uses TRBV27 and TRBJ1-5; the match to TRBD1 covers 12 bases. The V gene end was trimmed by 3 bases and the J gene end by 5 bases; junction bases not matched to a gene: 11. CDR3 length equals 18 residues. Germline-derived CDR1 and CDR2 are MNHEY and SMNVEV (reference sequence). The CDR3 region has the DNA TGTGCCAGCAGTTTGATACCTCCGGGACAGGGGGCTGATCAGCCCCAGCATTTT. This sequence encodes CASSLIPPGQGADQPQHF.

The V and J genes are TRBV30 and TRBJ1-4, with TRBD1 as a possible D gene (6 bases). V was shortened by 2 bases and J by 7 bases, with 17 bases between the two germline ends. The CDR3 is 15 amino acids. Germline assignment: CDR1 GTSNPN and CDR2 SVGIG (reference sequence). CDR3 sequence: CAWSWGQVVGEKLFF. As DNA, the CDR3 is TGTGCCTGGAGTTGGGGGCAGGTGGTTGGTGAAAAACTGTTTTTT. The variable domain in full, with the rest retrieved from reference TRBV30 and TRBJ1-4, is SQTIHQWPATLVQPVGSPLSLECTVEGTSNPNLYWYRQAAGRGLQLLFYSVGIGQISSEVPQNLSASRPQDRQFILSSKKLLLSDSGFYLCAWSWGQVVGEKLFFGSGTQLSVL.

This clonotype has a count of ten or more. The chain combines TRBV5-6 with TRBJ2-1; 7 bases are a match to TRBD2. The V gene's germline CDR1 is SGHDT and CDR2 YYEEEE. V shed 4 bases, J shed 14 bases, and the junction held 3 bases outside the gene matches. The CDR3 length is 10 residues. The CDR3 sequence: CASSGLVKFF. The CDR3 DNA follows: TGTGCCAGCAGCGGACTAGTAAAGTTCTTC.

A few counts support this clonotype. V usage is TRBV4-1 and J usage is TRBJ2-3; 7 nucleotides line up with TRBD1. The CDR3 totals 16 residues. CDR1 is MGHRA and CDR2 is YSYEKL in the germline V gene. The J segment lost 2 bases and the V segment lost 2 bases, leaving 7 bases of the junction unmatched. The CDR3 coding sequence is TGCGCCAGCAGCCAACGACAGGGCCAATTCACAGATACGCAGTATTTT. Protein product: CASSQRQGQFTDTQYF.

The chain links TRBV9 to TRBJ2-3; possible D gene TRBD1, 9 bases. The CDR3 length is 20 residues. Germline lookup yields CDR1 SGDLS and CDR2 YYNGEE. Trimming shortened V by 1 base and J by 2 bases, and 26 bases separated the two germline ends. CDR3 sequence: CASSVSTGGISGKVTDTQYF. In DNA, the CDR3 is TGTGCCAGCAGCGTATCCACAGGGGGCATTAGCGGGAAGGTCACAGATACGCAGTATTTT.

This clonotype has ten or more counts. V is TRBV2 and J is TRBJ2-1; 7 nucleotides match TRBD2. Germline CDR1 is SNHLY and CDR2 is FYNNEI. The V gene end was trimmed by 9 bases and the J gene end by 4 bases; junction bases not matched to a gene: 15. The CDR3 consists of 16 residues. CDR3 DNA: TGTGCCAGGAGACAATCGGGCCTAGCGGATTACAATGAGCAGTTCTTC. Translation: CARRQSGLADYNEQFF.

This clonotype was observed at least ten times. The J gene is TRBJ2-1, the V gene TRBV6-2 or TRBV6-3, with 7 bases lining up with TRBD1. V shed 6 bases, J shed 0 bases, and the junction held 8 bases outside the gene matches. CDR1 is MNHEY and CDR2 is SVGEGT in the germline V gene. CDR3 size: 16 residues. DNA for the CDR3: TGTGCCAGCAGATCGGACAGGCCATACTCCTACAATGAGCAGTTCTTC. Its protein is CASRSDRPYSYNEQFF.

This clonotype occurred many times. The chain couples TRBV20-1 to TRBJ1-6, with D unresolved. From germline, CDR1 is DFQATT and CDR2 SNEGSKA (reference sequence). The CDR3 extends over 12 amino acids. Trimming took 5 bases from V and 9 from J, leaving 11 bases between them. For the CDR3, the DNA is TGCAGTGCTCCTCTTCTGGGTTCACCCCTCCACTTT. Translating gives CSAPLLGSPLHF.

This clonotype appeared a few times. The chain couples TRBV28 to TRBJ1-5; D is possibly TRBD1 (6 bases). The germline CDR1 and CDR2 sequences are MDHEN and SYDVKM. The V and J ends lost 3 bases and 0 bases respectively, with 9 bases between them. The CDR3 is 15 residues long. This chain's CDR3 is CASSFYRDSNQPQHF. Written as DNA, the CDR3 is TGTGCCAGCAGTTTCTACAGGGATAGCAATCAGCCCCAGCATTTT.

The genes are TRBV19 and TRBJ2-7; 7 bases fit TRBD2. The length of the CDR3 is 15 residues. V gave up 2 bases and J gave up 3 bases; unmatched junction bases: 7. Germline values: CDR1 LNHDA, CDR2 SQIVND (reference sequence). The CDR3 DNA is TGTGCCAGTAGTATACTGGCGGGAGAGGGCTACGAGCAGTACTTC. It translates to CASSILAGEGYEQYF.

This clonotype was observed at least ten times. Here the CDR3 DNA reads TGCGCCAGCAGCTTTGGGGACAGCTCCTACGAGCAGTACTTC. Protein product: CASSFGDSSYEQYF. This rearrangement joins TRBV5-1 to TRBJ2-7, with 7 positions matching TRBD1. CDR3 length equals 14 residues. J was trimmed by 0 bases and V by 2 bases; bases with no gene match: 2. CDR1 is SGHRS and CDR2 is YFSETQ in the germline V gene.